This TCR beta chain comes out of a study of blood T cell repertoires in COVID-19. Sequencing used immunoSEQ multiplex PCR; TCRdb keeps in-frame clones, though not all of them. The top ten hold around 3.5% of the sample, which has fewer than 250,000 clones, 83% seen once. Germline V lookup: CDR1 SGHRS, CDR2 YFSETQ. The CDR3 sequence is 16 residues long. V lost 7 bases to trimming and J lost 5 bases, with 25 bases between them. The study recruited people aged 18 to 89 years across about two dozen US areas. This TCR was sampled from a woman aged 35 to 49 who had been exposed to COVID-19. Sequencing was carried out using PBMCs or T cells enriched from blood (not recorded which). V is TRBV5-1 and J is TRBJ2-7; tentatively, D is TRBD1 (5 bases). The CDR3 DNA reads as TGCGCCAGCGGGGCTTTGGGCAGGGATCGTGGCGACGAGCAGTACTTC. Protein sequence: CASGALGRDRGDEQYF.